The 18 T cell receptor beta chains given below trace back to one sample, sequenced in a study of shared clonotypes between healthy human individuals. The table came from immunoSEQ multiplex PCR; TCRdb's copy has only in-frame clones and leaves some out. The sample has about 2.1 million clones, about 93% seen once. Naive CD8 cells comprised CD45RO-negative, CCR7-positively selected cells, excluding terminally differentiated effector memory CD45RA+ cells. Sequences were obtained from naive CD8+ T cells from PBMCs. The receptors derive from a man aged 18 to 30 in good health. Some clones in this sample may be carry-over from other donors' samples.

The chain combines TRBV11-2 with TRBJ2-3, with 10 positions matching TRBD2. With V trimmed by 3 bases and J by 5 bases, 5 bases remained unmatched. This CDR3 spans 15 amino acids. Germline V gene data show CDR1 as SGHAT and CDR2 as FQNNGV. CDR3 loop: CASSFQREGGDTQYF. DNA of the CDR3: TGTGCCAGCAGCTTCCAGCGGGAGGGAGGAGATACGCAGTATTTT.

The chain has TRBV27 and TRBJ2-1; D call uncertain. V gave up 4 bases and J gave up 6 bases, with 19 bases separating them. Per the germline V gene, CDR1 is MNHEY and CDR2 is SMNVEV (reference sequence). There are 16 residues in the CDR3. The CDR3 reads CASSSLMIGPPNEQFF. The CDR3 region has the DNA TGTGCCAGCAGTTCCCTAATGATTGGGCCCCCCAATGAGCAGTTCTTC.

This clone was seen once. The chain carries TRBV27 and TRBJ2-7, with D possibly TRBD2 on 7 matching bases. Per the germline V gene, CDR1 is MNHEY and CDR2 is SMNVEV (reference sequence). The CDR3 length is 14 residues. V gave up 2 bases and J gave up 5 bases, with 13 bases separating them. Here the CDR3 reads CASSLNGGPHEQYF. CDR3 DNA: TGTGCCAGCAGTTTAAACGGGGGGCCCCACGAGCAGTACTTC.

CDR3 amino acids: CASSLGGGREENTGELFF. CDR3 DNA sequence: TGTGCCAGCAGCTTAGGGGGAGGGCGGGAAGAGAACACCGGGGAGCTGTTTTTT. This chain connects TRBV11-3 to TRBJ2-2; 7 positions agree with TRBD2. The junction had 9 bases not matched to a gene; V was cut back by 1 base and J by 1 base. The germline V gene has CDR1 SGHNT and CDR2 YENEEA. The CDR3 is made up of 18 amino acids. The variable domain in full, completed from reference TRBV11-3 and TRBJ2-2, reads EAGVVQSPRYKIIEKKQPVAFWCNPISGHNTLYWYLQNLGQGPELLIRYENEEAVDDSQLPKDRFSAERLKGVDSTLKIQPAELGDSAVYLCASSLGGGREENTGELFFGEGSRLTVL.

CDR3 DNA sequence: TGTGCCAGCAGTTTGAGCCTAGCGAGCTCCTACAATGAGCAGTTCTTC. It translates to CASSLSLASSYNEQFF. This rearrangement joins TRBV28 to TRBJ2-1, with TRBD2 as a possible D gene (6 bases). The CDR3 is 16 amino acids. V lost 3 bases, J lost 0 bases, and 12 bases lay in between. Germline CDR1 MDHEN, CDR2 SYDVKM.

This chain uses TRBV28 with TRBJ2-7; 8 nucleotides match TRBD1. With V trimmed by 6 bases and J by 2 bases, 12 bases remained unmatched. This CDR3 contains 16 residues. The germline V gene encodes CDR1 MDHEN and CDR2 SYDVKM. CDR3 in DNA: TGTGCCAGCAGCTCGTCGGGACAGGCGCCCGCCTACGAGCAGTACTTC. Protein sequence: CASSSSGQAPAYEQYF.

This chain connects TRBV11-2 to TRBJ2-5; D gene unclear. Germline values: CDR1 SGHAT, CDR2 FQNNGV. The CDR3 has 18 residues. V lost 5 bases to trimming and J lost 3 bases, with 25 bases between them. This CDR3 reads CASSPPYPSNPEEETQYF. Here the CDR3 DNA reads TGTGCCAGCAGCCCCCCCTACCCTAGTAACCCAGAGGAAGAGACCCAGTACTTC.

The V gene is TRBV7-3, the J gene TRBJ2-3; possible D gene TRBD2, 6 bases. The germline V and J ends were trimmed by 5 bases and 4 bases, with 7 bases remaining between them. The CDR3 covers 12 residues. Per the germline V gene, CDR1 is SGHTA and CDR2 is FQGTGA. The CDR3 here is CASSPSADTQYF. For the CDR3, the DNA is TGTGCCAGCAGCCCTAGCGCAGATACGCAGTATTTT.

The V call is TRBV7-9, the J call TRBJ2-1; no definite D call. The length of the CDR3 is 13 residues. Germline V gene data show CDR1 as SEHNR and CDR2 as FQNEAQ (reference sequence). V lost 1 base and J lost 8, with 9 bases in between. CDR3 nucleotide sequence: TGTGCCAGCAGCTTAGGCCTCCAGGATGAGCAGTTCTTC. Its protein is CASSLGLQDEQFF.

V is TRBV27 and J is TRBJ2-5; 7 nucleotides agree with TRBD2. V was clipped by 0 bases and J by 5 bases; unmatched bases: 12. Germline values: CDR1 MNHEY, CDR2 SMNVEV (reference sequence). There are 17 residues in the CDR3. CDR3 DNA sequence: TGTGCCAGCAGTTTATCTGGGGGAGCGGGACTGGGGGAGACCCAGTACTTC. This codes for CASSLSGGAGLGETQYF.

This chain joins TRBV5-5 and TRBJ1-1; D unclear. The germline gives CDR1 SGHKS, CDR2 YYEKEE (reference sequence). The CDR3 consists of 11 residues. Trimming removed 3 bases at V and 7 bases at J, with 7 bases between. Here the CDR3 reads CASSSDNEAFF. The DNA for the CDR3 is TGTGCCAGCAGCTCCGACAATGAAGCTTTCTTT.

The V and J genes are TRBV7-3 and TRBJ2-1; no firm D call. This CDR3 comprises 15 residues. The germline gives CDR1 SGHTA, CDR2 FQGTGA. Trimming removed 8 bases from V and 6 bases from J, with 20 bases in between. The CDR3 spells CASSEVAPYSNEQFF. The CDR3 DNA sequence: TGTGCCAGCTCTGAGGTTGCACCTTACAGCAATGAGCAGTTCTTC.

The chain is built from TRBV4-3 and TRBJ1-5; no reliable D call. V lost 0 bases and J lost 6, with 6 bases in between. The germline CDR1 and CDR2 sequences are LGHNA and YSLEER. This CDR3 has 13 residues. The CDR3 DNA reads TGCGCCAGCAGCCAAGACCGCATTCAGCCCCAGCATTTT. Translation gives CASSQDRIQPQHF.

As to this clone: Sequence at one end of the junction differs from germline and may be a read error. This chain uses TRBV11-2 with TRBJ2-1; D gene unclear. The CDR3 covers 14 residues. Germline CDR1 reads SGHAT; CDR2 reads FQNNGV. DNA of the CDR3: TGTGCCAGCAGCTTATTGCCCTCCAACAATGAGCAGTTCTTC. Translating it yields CASSLLPSNNEQFF.

The V and J genes are TRBV9 and TRBJ2-7, with D hard to call. This CDR3 has 14 amino acids. Germline CDR1 and CDR2: SGDLS and YYNGEE. V lost 4 bases, J lost 6 bases, and 17 bases lay in between. The CDR3, as DNA: TGTGCCAGCAGCACTGGAGATCGACCGGGCGAGCAGTACTTC. Its translation is CASSTGDRPGEQYF.

The V gene is TRBV5-1, the J gene TRBJ2-1; D gene uncertain. CDR1 and CDR2 from the germline V gene are SGHRS and YFSETQ. V gave up 2 bases and J gave up 0 bases, with 12 bases separating them. The CDR3 is 16 amino acids. The CDR3 coding sequence is TGCGCCAGCAGCTTACAATCTCGGAGCTCCTACAATGAGCAGTTCTTC. Protein: CASSLQSRSSYNEQFF. Complete variable domain (other parts from reference TRBV5-1 and TRBJ2-1): KAGVTQTPRYLIKTRGQQVTLSCSPISGHRSVSWYQQTPGQGLQFLFEYFSETQRNKGNFPGRFSGRQFSNSRSEMNVSTLELGDSALYLCASSLQSRSSYNEQFFGPGTRLTVL.

The V call is TRBV4-1, the J call TRBJ2-1, with D perhaps matching TRBD2 (5 bases). The CDR3 extends over 14 amino acids. The V and J ends lost 2 bases and 8 bases respectively, with 13 bases between them. CDR1 is MGHRA, CDR2 YSYEKL, per germline. The CDR3 sequence: CASSQRTRVHEQFF. In DNA form, the CDR3 reads TGCGCCAGCAGCCAACGCACTAGGGTTCATGAGCAGTTCTTC.

The gene calls are TRBV15 and TRBJ2-3; no firm D call. The germline V gene has CDR1 LNHNV and CDR2 YYDKDF (reference sequence). This CDR3 has 17 amino acids. V lost 3 bases to trimming and J lost 2 bases, with 18 bases between them. The CDR3 sequence is CATSSGPLGSLTDTQYF. DNA for the CDR3: TGTGCCACCAGCAGCGGGCCCTTAGGGTCCCTCACAGATACGCAGTATTTT. Using reference TRBV15 and TRBJ2-3 for the parts outside the CDR3, the full variable domain is DAMVIQNPRYQVTQFGKPVTLSCSQTLNHNVMYWYQQKSSQAPKLLFHYYDKDFNNEADTPDNFQSRRPNTSFCFLDIRSPGLGDTAMYLCATSSGPLGSLTDTQYFGPGTRLTVL.